The rows below give T cell receptor beta chains drawn from one sample of a study of T cell changes during pregnancy in multiple sclerosis. Only in-frame clones appear in the TCRdb table, and some are missing; sequencing was by immunoSEQ multiplex PCR. The sample includes 70,000 to 90,000 clones, about 93% seen only once; the top ten take about 0.72%. Sequencing used peripheral blood, obtained in the second trimester of pregnancy. These receptors came from a female donor in good health, enrolled as a control in a pregnancy study. Both conserved end residues are part of each CDR3. A D gene is named only where the DNA matches it firmly. Size values are once, few and many counts, or a class for expanded clones, and some rows have none.

v_call: TRBV6-5; j_call: TRBJ1-2; clone_size: NA; d_call: NA; cdr3_aa: CASSATNRPGGYTF; cdr3_nt: TGTGCCAGCAGTGCCACGAACCGTCCAGGGGGCTACACCTTC
v_call: TRBV7-3; j_call: TRBJ2-1; clone_size: NA; d_call: NA; cdr3_aa: CASSLTISGYNEQFF; cdr3_nt: TGTGCCAGCAGCTTAACAATCTCGGGGTACAATGAGCAGTTCTTC
v_call: TRBV30; j_call: TRBJ1-3; clone_size: NA; d_call: NA; cdr3_aa: CAWSVLVSGNTIYF; cdr3_nt: TGTGCCTGGAGTGTACTTGTCTCTGGAAACACCATATATTTT
v_call: TRBV19; j_call: TRBJ2-5; clone_size: NA; d_call: NA; cdr3_aa: CASSMMAGQETQYF; cdr3_nt: TGTGCCAGTAGTATGATGGCGGGGCAAGAGACCCAGTACTTC
v_call: TRBV30; j_call: TRBJ1-2; clone_size: once; d_call: NA; cdr3_aa: CAWSTGQPNYYGYTF; cdr3_nt: TGTGCCTGGAGTACCGGACAGCCCAATTACTATGGCTACACCTTC
v_call: TRBV2; j_call: TRBJ1-2; clone_size: NA; d_call: NA; cdr3_aa: CASSVDKIYGYTF; cdr3_nt: TGTGCCAGCAGTGTGGACAAGATCTATGGCTACACCTTC
v_call: TRBV11-3; j_call: TRBJ2-6; clone_size: NA; d_call: TRBD1; cdr3_aa: CASSLDSGQLASGANVLTF; cdr3_nt: TGTGCCAGCAGCTTGGATTCGGGACAGCTGGCTTCTGGGGCCAACGTCCTGACTTTC
v_call: TRBV15; j_call: TRBJ2-7; clone_size: NA; d_call: NA; cdr3_aa: CATSRELDTSYEQYF; cdr3_nt: TGTGCCACCAGCAGAGAACTTGACACCTCCTACGAGCAGTACTTC
v_call: TRBV6-6; j_call: TRBJ1-1; clone_size: NA; d_call: NA; cdr3_aa: CASSLQRQNTEAFF; cdr3_nt: TGTGCCAGCAGTTTACAGAGACAGAACACTGAAGCTTTCTTT
v_call: TRBV27; j_call: TRBJ2-5; clone_size: NA; d_call: TRBD1; cdr3_aa: CASSFSDRGETQYF; cdr3_nt: TGTGCCAGCAGTTTTTCGGACAGGGGCGAGACCCAGTACTTC
v_call: TRBV13; j_call: TRBJ2-2; clone_size: NA; d_call: NA; cdr3_aa: CASSLTGQRLASGELFF; cdr3_nt: TGTGCCAGCAGCCTGACAGGGCAAAGGCTAGCGAGCGGGGAGCTGTTTTTT
v_call: TRBV5-5; j_call: TRBJ2-1; clone_size: once; d_call: NA; cdr3_aa: CASSFWGGTYNEQFF; cdr3_nt: TGTGCCAGCAGCTTTTGGGGGGGCACCTACAATGAGCAGTTCTTC
v_call: TRBV9; j_call: TRBJ2-1; clone_size: NA; d_call: TRBD2; cdr3_aa: CASSVDSGGEKQFF; cdr3_nt: TGTGCCAGCAGCGTTGATAGCGGGGGGGAAAAGCAGTTCTTC
v_call: TRBV5-4; j_call: TRBJ1-2; clone_size: NA; d_call: TRBD1; cdr3_aa: CASRVQGADGYTF; cdr3_nt: TGTGCCAGCAGAGTACAGGGGGCTGATGGCTACACCTTC
v_call: TRBV7-3; j_call: TRBJ1-1; clone_size: NA; d_call: NA; cdr3_aa: CASSLNRNTEAFF; cdr3_nt: TGTGCCAGCAGCTTGAACAGGAACACTGAAGCTTTCTTT
v_call: TRBV2; j_call: TRBJ1-2; clone_size: NA; d_call: TRBD1; cdr3_aa: CASTRSPGTGGYGYTF; cdr3_nt: TGTGCCAGCACCAGAAGTCCCGGGACAGGGGGCTATGGCTACACCTTC
v_call: TRBV4-1; j_call: TRBJ2-7; clone_size: NA; d_call: NA; cdr3_aa: CASSLFWQGPYEQYF; cdr3_nt: TGCGCCAGCAGCCTCTTTTGGCAGGGCCCCTACGAGCAGTACTTC
v_call: TRBV12-5; j_call: TRBJ1-1; clone_size: NA; d_call: NA; cdr3_aa: CASGPGDTEAFF; cdr3_nt: TGTGCTAGTGGTCCCGGGGACACTGAAGCTTTCTTT
v_call: TRBV5-4; j_call: TRBJ2-3; clone_size: NA; d_call: NA; cdr3_aa: CASSSNVQPNTQYF; cdr3_nt: TGTGCCAGCAGCTCCAATGTACAGCCTAATACGCAGTATTTT
v_call: TRBV18; j_call: TRBJ1-1; clone_size: NA; d_call: NA; cdr3_aa: CASSPQGNRDTEAFF; cdr3_nt: TGTGCCAGCTCACCCCAGGGAAATAGAGACACTGAAGCTTTCTTT
v_call: TRBV7-9; j_call: TRBJ1-3; clone_size: NA; d_call: TRBD1; cdr3_aa: CASGTWTGRSGNTIYF; cdr3_nt: TGTGCCAGCGGGACATGGACAGGCCGCTCTGGAAACACCATATATTTT
v_call: TRBV6-6; j_call: TRBJ1-3; clone_size: once; d_call: NA; cdr3_aa: CASRTLASSGNTIYF; cdr3_nt: TGTGCCAGCAGAACCCTCGCGAGCTCTGGAAACACCATATATTTT
v_call: TRBV4-2; j_call: TRBJ2-1; clone_size: NA; d_call: TRBD2; cdr3_aa: CASSLNRLAAEEQFF; cdr3_nt: TGTGCCAGCAGCCTAAACAGACTAGCGGCCGAAGAGCAGTTCTTC
v_call: TRBV7-6; j_call: TRBJ2-7; clone_size: once; d_call: NA; cdr3_aa: CASSFPVEMDKTYEQYF; cdr3_nt: TGTGCCAGCAGCTTCCCCGTAGAGATGGACAAAACTTACGAGCAGTACTTC
v_call: TRBV18; j_call: TRBJ1-1; clone_size: NA; d_call: NA; cdr3_aa: CASSPSREGTEAFF; cdr3_nt: TGTGCCAGCTCACCAAGCAGGGAGGGGACTGAAGCTTTCTTT
v_call: TRBV7-2; j_call: TRBJ1-6; clone_size: NA; d_call: TRBD1; cdr3_aa: CASSQTGVDSPLHF; cdr3_nt: TGTGCCAGCAGCCAGACAGGGGTGGACTCACCCCTCCACTTT
v_call: TRBV11-2; j_call: TRBJ1-1; clone_size: NA; d_call: TRBD1; cdr3_aa: CASSLDRAGTEAFF; cdr3_nt: TGTGCCAGCAGCCTAGACAGGGCAGGGACTGAAGCTTTCTTT
v_call: TRBV5-3; j_call: TRBJ2-1; clone_size: NA; d_call: TRBD2; cdr3_aa: CARSSTGTIYNEQFF; cdr3_nt: TGTGCCAGAAGCTCAACCGGGACTATCTACAATGAGCAGTTCTTC
v_call: TRBV29-1; j_call: TRBJ2-5; clone_size: NA; d_call: TRBD1; cdr3_aa: CSTKYRDRVETQYF; cdr3_nt: TGCAGCACGAAATACCGGGACAGGGTGGAGACCCAGTACTTC
v_call: TRBV30; j_call: TRBJ1-2; clone_size: once; d_call: NA; cdr3_aa: CAWSSGGHGYTF; cdr3_nt: TGTGCCTGGAGTTCGGGGGGTCATGGCTACACCTTC
v_call: TRBV9; j_call: TRBJ2-7; clone_size: NA; d_call: NA; cdr3_aa: CASSPRFESNEQYF; cdr3_nt: TGTGCCAGCAGCCCCCGGTTTGAGAGTAACGAGCAGTACTTC